The T cell receptor (beta chain) under discussion was sequenced for a study of identical twins. In regard to this clonotype: Its target is not known.

Regarding the study as a whole: Models underestimated out-of-frame TCR alpha sharing in monozygotic twins. Fewer insertions marked abundant cord blood beta clonotypes; young adult naive trended weakly, memory not at all. The study drew conclusions from cross-sectional statistical analysis, not from following the same donors.

Using its own MiXCR run on the 5' RACE reads, TCRdb lists one record per CDR3 protein. The sample has 270,000 or so distinct CDR3 sequences, about 8.5% seen once. The CDR3 sequence is 15 residues long. CDR1 and CDR2 from the germline V gene are LNHDA and SQIVND (reference sequence). Losses at the gene ends were 6 bases for V and 2 bases for J; bases not matched to a gene: 10. The sample also formed part of further work on yellow fever vaccine responses in identical twins.

The chain carries TRBV19 and TRBJ2-7, with 7 bases aligning to TRBD1. Sequenced input: CD8+ T cells sorted from blood. This receptor was taken from a woman under 30 in good health. The CDR3 loop reads CASSLIPGQPYEQYF. The DNA of the CDR3 is TGTGCCAGTAGCCTTATTCCGGGACAGCCCTACGAGCAGTACTTC. Together with reference TRBV19 and TRBJ2-7, the CDR3 gives the full variable domain: DGGITQSPKYLFRKEGQNVTLSCEQNLNHDAMYWYRQDPGQGLRLIYYSQIVNDFQKGDIAEGYSVSREKKESFPLTVTSAQKNPTAFYLCASSLIPGQPYEQYFGPGTRLTVT.